One TCR beta chain is described in this entry. This sample stems from a study of blood T cell repertoires in COVID-19. The repertoire was sequenced with immunoSEQ multiplex PCR; TCRdb's copy has only in-frame clones and lacks some. The sample includes some 230,000 clones, around 85% of them seen just once. The germline CDR1 and CDR2 sequences are LNHNV and YYDKDF (reference sequence). V was pared by 1 base and J by 2 bases, with 3 bases of the junction left unmatched. The CDR3 is 15 residues long. The sequencing sample was made of PBMCs or T cells enriched from blood (not recorded which). The chain recombines TRBV15 with TRBJ2-3, with 7 bases that match TRBD1. This TCR was recovered from a woman in her thirties or forties with acute COVID-19. The CDR3 reads CATSRGTGYTDTQYF. Written as DNA, the CDR3 is TGTGCCACCAGCAGAGGGACAGGCTACACAGATACGCAGTATTTT.